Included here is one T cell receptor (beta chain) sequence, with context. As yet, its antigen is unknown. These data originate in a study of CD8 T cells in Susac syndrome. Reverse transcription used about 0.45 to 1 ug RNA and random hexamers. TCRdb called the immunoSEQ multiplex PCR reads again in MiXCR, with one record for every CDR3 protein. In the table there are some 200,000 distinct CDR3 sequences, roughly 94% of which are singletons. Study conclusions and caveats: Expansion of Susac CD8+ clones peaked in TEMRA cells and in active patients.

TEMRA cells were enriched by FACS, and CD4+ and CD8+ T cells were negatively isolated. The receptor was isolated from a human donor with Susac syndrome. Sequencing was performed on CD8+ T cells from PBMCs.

Written as DNA, the CDR3 is TGTGCCAGCAGTTCCCGGGCCAGCTCCTACAATGAGCAGTTCTTC. Protein: CASSSRASSYNEQFF. The rearrangement uses TRBV2 and TRBJ2-1; D is ambiguous. The CDR3 runs to 15 residues. Between the trimmed V and J ends, which lost 5 bases and 0 bases, there was a span of 11 bases. Germline CDR1 SNHLY, CDR2 FYNNEI.